What follows are 28 T cell receptor beta chains derived from one specimen sequenced in a study of shared clonotypes between healthy human individuals. Some clones are missing from TCRdb's copy, which holds only in-frame ones; the method was immunoSEQ multiplex PCR. The sample has 2,500,000 or so clones, 85% to 95% seen once. The sample was naive CD4+ T cells from PBMCs. Subset: CD45RA+ positively selected. The receptor source for this set is a young man in good health. Some clones in this sample may be carry-over from other donors' samples.

CDR3 coding DNA: TGTGCCAGCAGCTTAGTGAACAGGGAGGATGAAAAACTGTTTTTT. This gives the protein CASSLVNREDEKLFF. The chain employs TRBV11-2 and TRBJ1-4; TRBD1 might be the D (6 bases). CDR1 is SGHAT and CDR2 is FQNNGV in the germline V gene. V lost 1 base and J 6 bases, leaving 12 bases between the germline ends. The CDR3 length is 15 residues.

CDR3 residues: CASSLGPDGKETQYF. The CDR3 DNA reads TGCGCCAGCAGCTTAGGACCGGACGGAAAAGAGACCCAGTACTTC. The chain uses TRBV5-1 and TRBJ2-5; no reliable D call. Looked up from germline, CDR1 is SGHRS and CDR2 is YFSETQ. The ends were cut back, 2 bases at V and 3 bases at J, with 14 bases in the middle. The CDR3 is 15 residues long.

The chain joins TRBV4-2 to TRBJ1-1; possibly TRBD1 for D (6 bases). This CDR3 spans 16 amino acids. Germline loops: CDR1 LGHNA, CDR2 YNFKEQ. V gave up 4 bases and J gave up 4 bases, with 19 bases separating them. The CDR3 region has the DNA TGTGCCAGCAGCCCTGTTTTGAGGGGGTTGGGCACTGAAGCTTTCTTT. Protein product: CASSPVLRGLGTEAFF.

The genes are TRBV5-6 and TRBJ1-2; maybe TRBD1 (5 bases). Germline CDR1 and CDR2: SGHDT and YYEEEE. Trimming removed 6 bases at V and 4 bases at J, with 22 bases between. The CDR3 totals 16 residues. This CDR3 is CASTPGWRGDGYGYTF. The CDR3 bases are TGTGCCAGCACCCCGGGGTGGAGGGGCGACGGCTATGGCTACACCTTC.

Only one count was recorded for this clone. The chain links TRBV2 to TRBJ2-1; 8 positions match TRBD1. In germline, CDR1 is SNHLY, CDR2 FYNNEI. J lost 7 bases, V lost 5 bases, and 13 bases had no gene match. The CDR3 is 16 amino acids. The CDR3: CASSPLRDRRANEQFF. The CDR3 region has the DNA TGTGCCAGCAGTCCGCTCCGGGACAGGAGGGCGAATGAGCAGTTCTTC.

This rearrangement joins TRBV27 to TRBJ2-2; 8 positions agree with TRBD2. Germline CDR1 and CDR2: MNHEY and SMNVEV (reference sequence). The CDR3 is 18 residues long. The V segment lost 4 bases and the J segment 2 bases; nucleotides outside the gene matches: 12. The CDR3 loop is CASSSPWLAGVNTGELFF. CDR3 coding DNA: TGTGCCAGCAGTTCCCCGTGGCTAGCGGGCGTTAACACCGGGGAGCTGTTTTTT.

The rearrangement uses TRBV28 and TRBJ2-7; TRBD1 matches 9 bases. The CDR3 has 14 amino acids. From germline, CDR1 is MDHEN and CDR2 SYDVKM. With 1 base clipped from V and 7 bases from J, the junction kept 5 bases outside the gene matches. The CDR3 reads CASSLSGTGWEQYF. The CDR3 DNA is TGTGCCAGCAGTTTATCTGGGACAGGGTGGGAGCAGTACTTC.

V and J are TRBV6-5 and TRBJ2-1; 8 bases are shared with TRBD2. This CDR3 contains 14 residues. CDR1 is MNHEY, CDR2 SVGAGI, per germline. DNA for the CDR3: TGTGCTCTAAGTTACGGGGGGGTCTACAATGAGCAGTTCTTC. Protein sequence: CALSYGGVYNEQFF.

V is TRBV5-1 and J is TRBJ2-5; weak D call: TRBD2 (5 bases). From germline, CDR1 is SGHRS and CDR2 YFSETQ. The CDR3 is 16 amino acids. Trimming shortened V by 1 base and J by 1 base, and 14 bases separated the two germline ends. The DNA of the CDR3 is TGCGCCAGCAGCTTGAGGTTGGAGGAACCCCAAGAGACCCAGTACTTC. Protein: CASSLRLEEPQETQYF.

The V call is TRBV7-9, the J call TRBJ2-1; TRBD2 matches at 8 bases. The ends lost 4 bases at V and 8 bases at J; junction bases unmatched: 13. Germline V CDR1 and CDR2: SEHNR, FQNEAQ (reference sequence). The CDR3 runs 16 residues. Written as DNA, the CDR3 is TGTGCCAGCAGCTCTCCGGGAGCGGGAGCTTCCGATGAGCAGTTCTTC. Translated: CASSSPGAGASDEQFF.

The chain joins TRBV28 to TRBJ2-3; no firm D call. In germline, CDR1 is MDHEN, CDR2 SYDVKM. CDR3 length: 12 amino acids. V lost 2 bases and J lost 4, with 4 bases in between. CDR3 protein: CASSLDPDTQYF. Written as DNA, the CDR3 is TGTGCCAGCAGTTTAGACCCAGATACGCAGTATTTT.

In its sample, this clone was seen a few times. The sample holds other DNA sequences that translate to the same CDR3. This rearrangement joins TRBV5-1 to TRBJ2-7; D possibly corresponds to TRBD1 (6 bases). The CDR3 spans 14 residues. V lost 0 bases and J lost 4, with 11 bases in between. CDR1 is SGHRS, CDR2 YFSETQ, per germline. The CDR3 DNA reads as TGCGCCAGCAGCTTGGAAGGCAGGGGATACGAGCAGTACTTC. This gives the protein CASSLEGRGYEQYF.

The chain employs TRBV5-5 and TRBJ2-2; D ambiguous. The CDR3 is 16 amino acids. The V and J ends lost 1 base and 2 bases respectively, with 12 bases between them. CDR1 SGHKS and CDR2 YYEKEE come from the germline V gene (reference sequence). The CDR3 bases are TGTGCCAGCAGCTTGCCCCTACTCCTTAACACCGGGGAGCTGTTTTTT. Amino acid sequence: CASSLPLLLNTGELFF.

CDR3 sequence: CASSRDDRATNEKLFF. CDR3 DNA sequence: TGTGCCAGCAGCCGAGACGACAGAGCAACTAATGAAAAACTGTTTTTT. The chain couples TRBV7-9 to TRBJ1-4; TRBD1 might be the D (5 bases). CDR1 SEHNR and CDR2 FQNEAQ come from the germline V gene (reference sequence). The germline V and J ends were trimmed by 5 bases and 0 bases, with 13 bases remaining between them. The CDR3 spans 16 residues.

V and J are TRBV13 and TRBJ2-7; D gene ambiguous. Trimming took off 1 base at V and 4 bases at J, with 14 bases between the two ends. The CDR3 has 15 amino acids. Germline CDR1 PRHDT, CDR2 FYEKMQ (reference sequence). As DNA, the CDR3 is TGTGCCAGCAGCTTAGTGGCAGGCTTAGGGTACGAGCAGTACTTC. It yields the protein CASSLVAGLGYEQYF.

The V call is TRBV4-1, the J call TRBJ2-1; 9 positions agree with TRBD2. The CDR3 spans 17 residues. Germline V gene lookup returns CDR1 MGHRA and CDR2 YSYEKL. V was pared by 1 base and J by 8 bases, with 12 bases of the junction left unmatched. The CDR3 sequence: CASSQGGLAFRVDEQFF. Here the CDR3 DNA reads TGCGCCAGCAGCCAAGGGGGACTAGCTTTTCGGGTCGATGAGCAGTTCTTC.

This chain joins TRBV5-4 and TRBJ2-5; 7 bases are shared with TRBD1. Looked up from germline, CDR1 is SGHNT and CDR2 is YYREEE (reference sequence). V trimming: 0 bases; J trimming: 4 bases; junction bases outside the gene matches: 3. This CDR3 has 14 amino acids. CDR3 protein: CASSLGQGVETQYF. In nucleotides, the CDR3 is TGTGCCAGCAGCTTGGGACAGGGAGTAGAGACCCAGTACTTC.

The V gene is TRBV6-5, the J gene TRBJ1-1; possibly TRBD1 for D (6 bases). V was shortened by 6 bases and J by 1 base, with 9 bases between the two germline ends. The CDR3 contains 13 residues. Germline V gene sequence: CDR1 MNHEY, CDR2 SVGAGI. For the CDR3, the DNA is TGTGCCAGCAGCGCGACAGGGAACACTGAAGCTTTCTTT. This encodes CASSATGNTEAFF.

This clone appeared once. The chain joins TRBV18 to TRBJ1-2; TRBD1 might be the D (5 bases). The V end was cut by 6 bases, the J end by 0 bases, with 14 bases between. Germline lookup yields CDR1 KGHSH and CDR2 LQKENI. The CDR3 spans 15 residues. The CDR3 DNA is TGTGCCAGCTCCCGCGACGGGACTTCTAACTATGGCTACACCTTC. This encodes CASSRDGTSNYGYTF.

This chain connects TRBV19 to TRBJ2-1; TRBD2 matches at 11 bases. CDR1 and CDR2 (germline): LNHDA, SQIVND (reference sequence). Losses at the gene ends were 8 bases for V and 1 base for J; bases not matched to a gene: 10. The CDR3 runs to 17 residues. The CDR3 sequence: CASDGTSGRRSYNEQFF. In DNA form, the CDR3 reads TGTGCCAGTGATGGGACTAGCGGACGGAGGTCCTACAATGAGCAGTTCTTC.

This sequence joins TRBV5-4 and TRBJ2-5; D uncertain. V lost 3 bases and J 5 bases, leaving 14 bases between the germline ends. The germline gives CDR1 SGHNT, CDR2 YYREEE (reference sequence). The CDR3 totals 14 residues. The CDR3 DNA follows: TGTGCCAGCAGCTCCCGGGCCCCAACTGAGACCCAGTACTTC. Translating it yields CASSSRAPTETQYF.

This clone was picked up one time. The J gene is TRBJ2-7, the V gene TRBV5-1; TRBD2 matches 11 bases. The CDR3 spans 15 residues. V gave up 0 bases and J gave up 3 bases; unmatched junction bases: 2. The germline gives CDR1 SGHRS, CDR2 YFSETQ. CDR3: CASSLDGTSGYEQYF. The CDR3 DNA is TGCGCCAGCAGCTTGGATGGGACTAGCGGCTACGAGCAGTACTTC.

The chain combines TRBV7-3 with TRBJ1-2, with D possibly matching TRBD1 (5 bases). Germline CDR1 reads SGHTA; CDR2 reads FQGTGA. Deletions cut 5 bases from V and 8 bases from J, with 24 bases between. The CDR3 contains 16 residues. CDR3 amino acids: CASSLRKPGLPKGYTF. In DNA, the CDR3 is TGTGCCAGCAGCCTGAGGAAACCAGGGCTCCCTAAGGGCTACACCTTC.

The rearrangement uses TRBV19 and TRBJ2-7, with a possible D match to TRBD2 (6 bases). Germline V gene data show CDR1 as LNHDA and CDR2 as SQIVND (reference sequence). The V gene lost 5 bases and the J gene lost 0 bases, with 20 bases spanning the gap. The CDR3 spans 17 residues. DNA of the CDR3: TGTGCCAGTAGTCCAACCCCTAGGACCGGGAGCTCCTACGAGCAGTACTTC. The encoded protein is CASSPTPRTGSSYEQYF.

The V and J genes are TRBV5-6 and TRBJ1-2, with 8 bases lining up with TRBD1. V shed 4 bases, J shed 6 bases, and the junction held 17 bases outside the gene matches. CDR3 length: 17 residues. CDR1 and CDR2 (germline): SGHDT, YYEEEE. The chain's CDR3 is CASSQLGGQGRFDGYTF. CDR3 bases: TGTGCCAGCAGCCAACTCGGAGGACAGGGTCGGTTTGATGGCTACACCTTC.

V usage is TRBV7-2 and J usage is TRBJ1-2; 8 nucleotides agree with TRBD1. Germline values: CDR1 SGHTA, CDR2 FQGNSA. This CDR3 comprises 16 residues. Trimming cost V 5 bases and J 0 bases; bases outside gene matches: 8. The CDR3 nucleotides read TGTGCCAGCAGCCCCGGACAGGGACGAGCTAACTATGGCTACACCTTC. This translates into CASSPGQGRANYGYTF.

The V and J genes are TRBV7-2 and TRBJ2-1, with D unclear. The CDR3 is 12 amino acids. V gave up 0 bases and J gave up 15 bases, with 12 bases separating them. CDR1 and CDR2 (germline): SGHTA, FQGNSA. The CDR3 loop reads CASSLARIVPFF. In DNA, the CDR3 is TGTGCCAGCAGCTTAGCGCGGATAGTCCCGTTCTTC.

This clone was recorded once. The rearrangement joins TRBV19 to TRBJ2-7; 7 nucleotides line up with TRBD1. CDR1 LNHDA and CDR2 SQIVND come from the germline V gene (reference sequence). After removal of 3 bases from V and 3 bases from J, the junction contained 5 bases not matched to a gene. This CDR3 has 14 residues. This CDR3 is CASSIPGQFYEQYF. Written as DNA, the CDR3 is TGTGCCAGTAGTATCCCGGGACAGTTCTACGAGCAGTACTTC.